These T cell receptor beta chains were read from a single sample in a study of T cell clonotyping in hematopoietic cell transplantation. Assay used: immunoSEQ multiplex PCR; TCRdb lists only in-frame clones, some missing. Of 20,000 to 25,000 clones listed, roughly 90% are singletons. The source was peripheral blood mononuclear cells, collected before stem cell transplant. These receptors originate from a man aged 18 to 29 with biphenotypic leukemia. Some clones in this sample may be carry-over from other donors' samples. Each CDR3 is given with its conserved first and last residue. D genes are given only for firm matches. Some rows mark clone size as missing; the rest say once, few, many or name a class of expanded clone.

d_gene | len | j_gene | abundance | v_gene | CDR3nt | CDR3aa
- | 17 | TRBJ1-5 | - | TRBV12-5 | TGTGCTAGTGGTCTGGGCCAATTATCGGACCCGAATCAGCCCCAGCATTTT | CASGLGQLSDPNQPQHF
TRBD1 | 14 | TRBJ2-7 | - | TRBV7-7 | TGTGCCAGCAGCTTAGGGGGACAGATCTACGAGCAGTACTTC | CASSLGGQIYEQYF
TRBD1 | 14 | TRBJ2-7 | - | TRBV5-6 | TGTGCCAGCAGCTTGGATACAGGGGGTTACGAGCAGTACTTC | CASSLDTGGYEQYF
- | 14 | TRBJ1-1 | - | TRBV2 | TGTGCCAGCAGTGCCCGGGAGGGGAACACTGAAGCTTTCTTT | CASSAREGNTEAFF
- | 17 | TRBJ1-1 | - | TRBV4-1 | TGCGCCAGCAGCCAAGCCGGGGGCTTCGGGGTTAACACTGAAGCTTTCTTT | CASSQAGGFGVNTEAFF
- | 15 | TRBJ2-2 | - | TRBV7-9 | TGTGCCAGCAGCTTAGCAGGGACCAACACCGGGGAGCTGTTTTTT | CASSLAGTNTGELFF
- | 12 | TRBJ2-1 | - | TRBV29-1 | TGCAGCGTTCTGGCGGGAACCATTGAGCAGTTCTTC | CSVLAGTIEQFF
TRBD1 | 15 | TRBJ2-7 | - | TRBV6-6 | TGTGCCAGCAGCCAAAATCAGGGGGCTGCTTACGAGCAGTACTTC | CASSQNQGAAYEQYF
TRBD2 | 15 | TRBJ2-3 | - | TRBV9 | TGTGCCAGCAGCGTAGTTACTAGCGGACCAGATACGCAGTATTTT | CASSVVTSGPDTQYF
- | 16 | TRBJ2-7 | once | TRBV6-6 | TGTGCCAGCAGTCAAGTGTCGACAGACGCACCCTACGAGCAGTACTTC | CASSQVSTDAPYEQYF
- | 14 | TRBJ1-1 | - | TRBV6-1 | TGTGCCAGCAGTGAATTCTTAGGGGGAACTGAAGCTTTCTTT | CASSEFLGGTEAFF
TRBD2 | 15 | TRBJ2-7 | few | TRBV6-1 | TGTGCCAGCAGTGAAGTAGCGGGGAGCTCCTACGAGCAGTACTTC | CASSEVAGSSYEQYF
- | 14 | TRBJ2-7 | - | TRBV7-4 | TGTGCCAGCAGCTTCCCCGACAGGAAGCACGAGCAGTACTTC | CASSFPDRKHEQYF
- | 15 | TRBJ2-7 | - | TRBV7-9 | TGTGCCAGCAGCCCCGAAGTTGGGGCGTCGGGAGAGCAGTACTTC | CASSPEVGASGEQYF
- | 12 | TRBJ2-2 | - | TRBV9 | TGTGCCAGCAGCGAGCACACCGGGGAGCTGTTTTTT | CASSEHTGELFF
TRBD1 | 16 | TRBJ2-2 | - | TRBV19 | TGTGCCAGTCGCGGCGCCGGGACAGGGCTGACCGGGGAGCTGTTTTTT | CASRGAGTGLTGELFF
TRBD2 | 19 | TRBJ2-5 | - | TRBV14 | TGTGCCAGCAGCAGTCCCCTCAATAGCGGGAGGGCCTTGGGAGAGACCCAGTACTTC | CASSSPLNSGRALGETQYF
- | 13 | TRBJ1-2 | - | TRBV4-2 | TGTGCCAGCAGCCGGCGGGGGGAAGGAGGCTACACCTTC | CASSRRGEGGYTF
- | 13 | TRBJ1-1 | - | TRBV6-5 | TGTGCCAGCAGTCCCGGCGGCGGATGGGAAGCTTTCTTT | CASSPGGGWEAFF
TRBD1 | 20 | TRBJ1-2 | - | TRBV4-3 | TGCGCCAGCAGCCAAGGTCTTCGGGCCCGGGACAGGATCGCTAACTATGGCTACACCTTC | CASSQGLRARDRIANYGYTF
TRBD1 | 15 | TRBJ2-7 | - | TRBV11-1 | TGTGCCAGCAGCTTGACAGGGGACCCAGTAGACGAGCAGTACTTC | CASSLTGDPVDEQYF
- | 14 | TRBJ1-2 | - | TRBV9 | TGTGCCAGCAGCCCGTCGGGCACTAACTATGGCTACACCTTC | CASSPSGTNYGYTF